The TCR beta chain described here comes from a study of cytomegalovirus exposure and HLA in healthy donors (dated by TCRdb to about 2017). Concerning the study at large: In an earlier analysis of about 560 of the donors, around 300 Gb of sequence data and 100 million or so unique TCR beta sequences from approximately 180 million T cells were reported. On average, around 240,000 unique TCR beta nucleotide sequences were sequenced per donor among a few hundred genotyped donors of the cohort, with about 19% of those sequences being non-productive. The T cell repertoires of around 730 subjects were profiled by immunosequencing and related to cytomegalovirus serostatus. Typing coverage varied by locus: about 629-630 donors for A, B, C, DRB1 and DQB1; 522 for DQA1; more than 600 for DPA1; more than 450 for DPB1. An early release that covered 500 to 800 HLA-typed donors contained 250 to 350 gigabases of sequencing data and approximately 85 million unique TCR sequences. Roughly five DR-DQ haplotypes were handled as single units for association and clustering because linkage in the cohort was strong. A later genetic analysis took genome-wide SNP genotypes for about 55% of the roughly 700 donors and used that subset as a discovery cohort. The study was designed to test whether signatures of past pathogen exposure could be identified by cataloging public T cell receptors. To decide whether each TCR beta V gene segment behaved as functional or pseudogenic, an earlier analysis of approximately 620 of the donors relied on high-throughput TCR beta sequencing. Every discovery cohort repertoire had been produced on one sequencing platform. HLA typing covered class I and class II loci at four-digit resolution. High-throughput TCR immunosequencing, statistical association of individual TCRs with disease status, and machine learning were combined to predict cytomegalovirus infection status. A later analysis re-examined previously published TCR beta repertoires from hundreds of donors and added high-resolution HLA genotyping to investigate patterns of TCR occurrence. Besides the first cohort of approximately 710 subjects, a separate validation cohort made up of 120 different subjects was used. The genetic ancestry cluster associated with self-reported Caucasian donors included roughly four fifths of the 300 to 400 genotyped donors. Donor age, sex, ethnicity and CMV serostatus were compiled together with the repertoire data. The later analysis used no new phenotypic data to find candidate immune exposures, relying instead on TCR beta sequences and their occurrence across donors.

In total, approximately 610 healthy bone marrow donors made up the cohort. At the time of sampling, all cohort members were nominally healthy, though unrecorded immune exposures were likely present. The donor was CMV seronegative and was included in the group of 352 seronegative cohort members. Each donor provided a peripheral blood sample, and peripheral blood mononuclear cells were used for TCR beta sequencing. Genomic DNA was extracted from the blood cell samples with the Qiagen DNeasy Blood Extraction Kit. V is cut by 8 bases and J by 6 bases, and the space between the germline ends is 18 bases. The CDR3 starts with the cysteine, ends with the phenylalanine, and has 14 residues. The sequence is cut down to CDR3 DNA, 42 bases in frame from base 1. The germline V gene yields SNHLY for CDR1 and FYNNEI for CDR2. Libraries were made using the immunoSEQ multiplex PCR assay. For the multiplex PCR, a mixture combining 60 forward primers for TCR Vbeta segments and 13 reverse primers for TCR Jbeta segments was used. A multiplex PCR assay on genomic DNA amplified the CDR3 region of rearranged TCR beta genes. On the Illumina HiSeq System, the amplified TCR beta libraries were sequenced as 87-base-pair reads. As for the authors' bioinformatics: A later analysis counted around 72 million unique TCR beta chains across the 666 repertoires, and roughly 9.9 million of these chains were shared by at least two donors. Raw reads were error-corrected and collapsed into unique sequences by a nearest-neighbor algorithm in which closely related sequences were merged to remove PCR and sequencing errors. CDR3 sequences were aligned to IMGT reference sequences to assign V, D and J gene segments. For a sequence to be retained, a match of at least six nucleotides was required to both a V gene segment and a J gene segment. Rearrangements were classified as productive when the CDR3 lacked stop codons and remained in frame with V and J, and all other rearrangements were classified as non-productive. Following IMGT convention, CDR3 was defined as the stretch from the second conserved V-encoded cysteine to the conserved J-encoded phenylalanine. The earlier analysis of 587 of the donors excluded any sequence lacking an unambiguous match to a single V gene segment. An earlier analysis of a few hundred of the donors called V segments functional above 56.7% productive rearrangements and segregating when the between-donor standard deviation exceeded 5%. A statistical classification framework was built to diagnose cytomegalovirus status from the catalog of TCR beta chain sequences. In a later analysis, V and J genes were assigned by comparing TCR nucleotide sequences against IMGT/GENE-DB human TR gene sequences. Using the TCRdist pipeline, a later analysis assigned CDR3 sequences along with most-parsimonious VDJ recombination scenarios. In a later analysis, each TCR beta chain was defined by its CDR3 amino acid sequence together with its V-gene family, and reads without a unique V-gene family were excluded. In a later analysis, nearly 600 highly shared, low-generation-probability nucleotide sequences were removed to address suspected cross-contamination and a sequencing artifact. A later analysis calculated a clonal expansion index for each public chain from normalized within-repertoire ranks of inferred template counts. A later analysis computed generation probabilities with a VDJ recombination model fitted to out-of-frame rearrangements, and checked the results against IGoR. Hypergeometric tests were used in a later analysis to score TCR-TCR, TCR-HLA and TCR-CMV co-occurrence, with a repertoire-size bias correction applied to the TCR pairs. In a later analysis, false discovery rates were estimated by permuting HLA or CMV assignments 20 times. In a later analysis, co-occurring TCRs were grouped using DBSCAN, and TCRdist sequence similarity was added for clustering within HLA-allele-positive subsets. Repertoires with fewer than 30,000 or more than 120,000 public chains were left out of co-occurrence clustering, as were a handful of repertoires with anomalous nucleotide sharing. TCRdb obtained this table from immuneACCESS and retained in-frame rearrangements with V and J assigned. These tables miss some clones; where compared with another copy, unresolved V genes account for less than half of the shortfall, and the remainder is unexplained. That table is the source of V, J and clone size, and D and trimming were worked out from the DNA. Counted in this sample were approximately 110,000 clones; less than 20% of them appeared once. Clones ranked in the top ten supply 1.9% of the sample.

This clone was detected a few times. No cognate antigen has been identified for it. No clone much larger than this one lies a single base away; base qualities are absent. General study outcomes and caveats: The sequencing pipeline was judged likely to have produced a cluster of highly shared sequence variants as a technical artifact. Because HLA typing was unavailable for some donors at each locus, only the typed subset was used in association tests. Some IMGT-functional V segments, including TRBV6-2 and TRBV6-3, could not be told apart with the 87-base-pair reads, so those segments were excluded. Across donors, most TCR sequences were observed very rarely, whereas some public TCRs were present in many individuals. In this cohort, only TCR beta chains were sequenced, and detectable features were limited by the absence of alpha or paired-chain data. Compared with equally common non-associated chains, HLA-associated TCR beta chains in a later analysis were more clonally expanded and had lower generation probabilities. In vitro tests confirmed that three of the cytomegalovirus-associated TCR beta chains recognize cytomegalovirus antigens. A later analysis associated some 17,000 TCR beta sequences with specific HLA alleles at a false discovery rate of 0.05. In a later analysis, several top co-occurrence clusters were reported to appear linked to parvovirus B19, influenza, CMV and Epstein-Barr virus. A further reported finding was that TCR beta sequences accurately predicted the HLA-A and HLA-B alleles for most subjects in the first cohort. Assigning TCR associations to individual alleles was difficult when HLA alleles, especially DR and DQ, strongly co-occurred. CMV serostatus was the only immune exposure information available for the cohort. Fewer than 20 rarely observed V segments, including chromosome 9 orphons, were excluded from the earlier analysis of some 590 of the donors because counts were too low. In a later genetic analysis, fewer N-insertions in productive TCRs were reported among donors in an Asian-associated ancestry cluster than the approximately 670-donor mean. V-gene and J-gene trimming of TCR beta chains was associated with a missense DCLRE1C variant in a later genetic analysis, and the association was replicated in an independent cohort. An earlier analysis of some 590 of the donors showed that most TCR beta V segments appeared in productive rearrangements either about 87% or about 30% of the time, which broadly matched IMGT annotations. According to a later analysis, most CMV-associated TCR beta chains appeared to be HLA-restricted, and the HLA associations seemed to be driven largely by CMV exposure. A later analysis found that TCR association rates varied across HLA loci, with DRB1 alleles showing the most associated TCRs and HLA-C alleles the fewest. Correlated functional status among segregating V segments might be attributable to linkage disequilibrium, but an unknown experimental factor could not be ruled out. The study listed 164 TCR beta chains as associated with cytomegalovirus. Sequencing depth was assumed to be roughly uniform across donors in the presence/absence analyses, though that assumption may not hold. The classifier was reported to diagnose cytomegalovirus status with high specificity and sensitivity in both the original and validation cohorts. The authors suggested that the approach could potentially be extended to other disease states and immunological phenotypes.

The sequence is built from TRBV2 and TRBJ2-3; possibly the D gene is TRBD1, per 5 matching bases. This clonotype was sampled from a woman under 30 in good health and CMV-seronegative. The source material was PBMCs. The DNA sequence follows: TGTGCCAGCCCAGCATTGGGGCACACGGATACGCAGTATTTT. Translated, this gives CASPALGHTDTQYF.